Following are 14 T cell receptor beta chains from one sample sequenced in a study of blood T cell repertoires in COVID-19 (TCRdb year 2020). The library relied on the immunoSEQ multiplex PCR assay. TCRdb carries this immuneACCESS record with in-frame sequences only. Its versions omit some clonotypes, under half of them owing to an unresolved V gene in the studies checked, with the rest unexplained. The sample table shows about 340,000 clones, and approximately 92% are seen once. The biggest ten clones account for under 20% of the sample. Sequencing used PBMCs or T cells enriched from blood (not recorded which). The receptor set was obtained from a woman younger than 45 who had recovered from COVID-19.

V gene TRBV28 combines with J gene TRBJ1-5; D is possibly TRBD1 (5 bases). The CDR3 is made up of 16 amino acids. Between the trimmed V and J ends, which lost 3 bases and 2 bases, there was a span of 14 bases. CDR1 and CDR2 (germline): MDHEN, SYDVKM. The CDR3 DNA reads TGTGCCAGCAGTTTCCCGCAGGGTCCGGGCAATCAGCCCCAGCATTTT. Residues: CASSFPQGPGNQPQHF.

The rearrangement uses TRBV2 and TRBJ1-2, with 9 bases lining up with TRBD1. The CDR3 covers 17 residues. Germline-derived CDR1 and CDR2 are SNHLY and FYNNEI. The V gene end was trimmed by 1 base and the J gene end by 7 bases; junction bases not matched to a gene: 13. Here the CDR3 reads CASSEEGRTGAVSGYTF. The CDR3 nucleotides are TGTGCCAGCAGTGAAGAGGGGAGGACAGGGGCTGTCTCTGGCTACACCTTC.

This sequence joins TRBV5-6 and TRBJ1-5, with a possible D match to TRBD1 (5 bases). Per germline, CDR1 SGHDT and CDR2 YYEEEE. The CDR3 runs 14 residues. Trimming cost V 5 bases and J 1 base, with 10 bases left between them. CDR3 nucleotide sequence: TGTGCCAGCAGTTCAGGGTTGAGCAATCAGCCCCAGCATTTT. It codes for CASSSGLSNQPQHF.

The CDR3 DNA reads as TGTGCCAGCAGTTCGGAATCAGGGGGCTATGGCTACACCTTC. This codes for CASSSESGGYGYTF. The chain links TRBV28 to TRBJ1-2; TRBD1 agrees at 7 bases. V shed 4 bases and J 4 bases; nucleotides not matched to a gene: 6. There are 14 residues in the CDR3. CDR1 is MDHEN and CDR2 is SYDVKM in the germline V gene.

The gene calls are TRBV4-1 and TRBJ1-1; 8 bases line up with TRBD1. J gave up 10 bases and V 4 bases, and 20 bases lay outside the gene matches. The V gene's germline CDR1 is MGHRA and CDR2 YSYEKL. The CDR3 is made up of 17 amino acids. CDR3 in amino acids: CASSPGPGQDNRIRAFF. The CDR3 DNA is TGCGCCAGCAGCCCCGGCCCGGGACAGGATAATCGTATACGAGCTTTCTTT.

The chain links TRBV7-8 to TRBJ2-7, with 7 nucleotides matching TRBD1. Germline V gene sequence: CDR1 SGHVS, CDR2 FQNEAQ. Germline trimming cut 5 bases from V and 4 bases from J; bases unmatched to any gene: 14. This CDR3 region has 16 residues. DNA of the CDR3: TGTGCCAGCAGCCCCTTGCAACGGACAGGAGGTTACGAGCAGTACTTC. Translation: CASSPLQRTGGYEQYF.

This chain links TRBV10-3 with TRBJ1-2; 9 positions match TRBD1. In germline, CDR1 is ENHRY, CDR2 SYGVKD. This CDR3 has 14 amino acids. Trimming at V came to 6 bases and at J to 2 bases, leaving 4 bases not matched to a gene. The CDR3 spells CAISGQGNNYGYTF. CDR3 DNA sequence: TGTGCCATCAGCGGACAGGGGAACAACTATGGCTACACCTTC.

This sequence joins TRBV9 and TRBJ2-5; TRBD2 might be the D (5 bases). Germline V CDR1 and CDR2: SGDLS, YYNGEE. Trimming left V 2 bases short and J 4 bases short, with 18 bases between. This CDR3 contains 16 residues. CDR3 region: CASSVGSPRVGETQYF. The CDR3 DNA reads as TGTGCCAGCAGCGTTGGCTCTCCGAGGGTGGGAGAGACCCAGTACTTC.

The chain is built from TRBV7-9 and TRBJ2-1; D may be TRBD1 (6 bases). The V gene lost 2 bases and the J gene lost 6 bases, with 11 bases spanning the gap. CDR1 and CDR2 from the germline V gene are SEHNR and FQNEAQ (reference sequence). The CDR3 is made up of 14 amino acids. The CDR3, as DNA: TGTGCCAGCAGCTTATCTGGACAGACCAATGAGCAGTTCTTC. Amino acids: CASSLSGQTNEQFF.

The chain is built from TRBV7-9 and TRBJ2-2, with 8 positions matching TRBD1. Per the germline V gene, CDR1 is SEHNR and CDR2 is FQNEAQ (reference sequence). The CDR3 loop spans 13 amino acids. The V and J ends lost 6 bases and 6 bases, in that order; junction bases with no gene match: 3. CDR3 region: CASRPDRAGELFF. CDR3 nucleotides: TGTGCCAGCAGACCGGACAGGGCCGGGGAGCTGTTTTTT.

The J gene is TRBJ1-2, the V gene TRBV4-2; D not resolved. Germline loops: CDR1 LGHNA, CDR2 YNFKEQ. V lost 0 bases and J 6 bases, leaving 14 bases between the germline ends. This CDR3 comprises 15 residues. The CDR3, as DNA: TGTGCCAGCAGCCAAGAGGTTGGCGAGGGAAATGGCTACACCTTC. Protein sequence: CASSQEVGEGNGYTF.

This clone was recorded once. The V gene is TRBV4-3, the J gene TRBJ2-2; the D gene is possibly TRBD2 (6 bases). The germline V gene encodes CDR1 LGHNA and CDR2 YSLEER. The CDR3 has 16 amino acids. Trimming stripped 4 bases from V and 0 bases from J, with 12 bases between. The CDR3 region has the DNA TGCGCCAGCAGCCTCCCAGCGGGTCCGAACACCGGGGAGCTGTTTTTT. It encodes CASSLPAGPNTGELFF.

The chain employs TRBV2 and TRBJ2-7, with D possibly being TRBD2 (5 bases). Germline V gene data show CDR1 as SNHLY and CDR2 as FYNNEI. This CDR3 comprises 11 residues. The V gene lost 8 bases and the J gene lost 3 bases, with 8 bases spanning the gap. CDR3 in amino acids: CASEGGYEQYF. The CDR3 nucleotides are TGTGCCAGCGAGGGTGGCTACGAGCAGTACTTC.

The chain combines TRBV6-6 with TRBJ2-1, with 7 bases identical to TRBD1. The germline CDR1 and CDR2 sequences are MNHNY and SVGAGI (reference sequence). There are 15 residues in the CDR3. V trimming: 6 bases; J trimming: 5 bases; junction bases outside the gene matches: 10. This CDR3 is CASRDTDRNHNEQFF. CDR3 nucleotides: TGTGCCAGCAGAGACACGGACAGGAATCACAATGAGCAGTTCTTC.